This T cell receptor beta chain stems from a study of blood T cells in healthy people across ages. Per germline, CDR1 SGHRS and CDR2 YFSETQ. The CDR3 contains 16 residues. The V segment lost 3 bases and the J segment 2 bases; nucleotides outside the gene matches: 6. The authors ran a second PCR of roughly 6 to 12 cycles using a sample-barcoded 5' primer and a J-beta primer mix. TCRdb redid the calling of the 5' RACE reads with MiXCR, one entry per CDR3 protein. The table records roughly 1,100,000 distinct CDR3 sequences, about 23% of them present only once. These data also formed part of another study, on T cells of mothers and their children.

The material sequenced was blood. The TCR was taken from a girl aged 2-10 years in good health. The V gene is TRBV5-1, the J gene TRBJ2-5; 11 nucleotides line up with TRBD2. The CDR3 protein is CASSSSGLAVQETQYF. The CDR3 DNA sequence: TGCGCCAGCAGCTCTTCGGGACTAGCGGTACAAGAGACCCAGTACTTC.